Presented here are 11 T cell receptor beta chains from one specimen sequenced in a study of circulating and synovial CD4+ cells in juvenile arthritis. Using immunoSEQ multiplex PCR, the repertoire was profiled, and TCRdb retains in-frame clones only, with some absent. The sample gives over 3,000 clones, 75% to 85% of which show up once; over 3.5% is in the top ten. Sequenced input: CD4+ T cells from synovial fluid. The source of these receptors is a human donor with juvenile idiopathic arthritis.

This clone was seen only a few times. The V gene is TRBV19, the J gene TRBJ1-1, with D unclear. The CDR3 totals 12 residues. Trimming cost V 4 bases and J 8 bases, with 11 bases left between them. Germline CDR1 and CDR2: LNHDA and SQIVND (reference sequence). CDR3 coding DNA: TGTGCCAGTAGTAGAACTTCGCGGGAAGCTTTCTTT. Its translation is CASSRTSREAFF.

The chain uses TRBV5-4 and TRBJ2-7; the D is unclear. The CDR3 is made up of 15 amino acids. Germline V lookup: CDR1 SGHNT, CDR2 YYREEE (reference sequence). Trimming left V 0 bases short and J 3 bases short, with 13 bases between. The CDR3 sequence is CASSLDSHPNYEQYF. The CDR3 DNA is TGTGCCAGCAGCTTGGACAGTCACCCGAACTACGAGCAGTACTTC.

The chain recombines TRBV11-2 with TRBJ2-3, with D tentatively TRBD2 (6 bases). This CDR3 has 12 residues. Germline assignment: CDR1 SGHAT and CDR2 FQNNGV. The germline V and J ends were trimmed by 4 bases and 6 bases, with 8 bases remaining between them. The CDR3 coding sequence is TGTGCCAGCAGCTCCGCGGGGGATACGCAGTATTTT. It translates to CASSSAGDTQYF.

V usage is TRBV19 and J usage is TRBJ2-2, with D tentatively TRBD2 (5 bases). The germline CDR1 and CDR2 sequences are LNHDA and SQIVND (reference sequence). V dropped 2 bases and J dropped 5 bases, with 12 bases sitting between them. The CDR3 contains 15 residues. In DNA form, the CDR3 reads TGTGCCAGTAGTATACCCCGGGCGGGTACCGGGGAGCTGTTTTTT. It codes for CASSIPRAGTGELFF.

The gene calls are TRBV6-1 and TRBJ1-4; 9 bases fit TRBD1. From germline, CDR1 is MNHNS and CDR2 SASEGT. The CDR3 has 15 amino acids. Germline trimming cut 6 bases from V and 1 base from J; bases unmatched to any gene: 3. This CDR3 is CASRGTGRTNEKLFF. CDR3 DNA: TGTGCCAGCAGGGGGACAGGGAGAACTAATGAAAAACTGTTTTTT.

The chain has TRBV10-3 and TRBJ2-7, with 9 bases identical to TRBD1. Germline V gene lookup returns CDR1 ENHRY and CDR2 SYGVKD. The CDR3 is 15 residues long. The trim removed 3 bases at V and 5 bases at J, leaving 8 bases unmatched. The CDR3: CAISDSGQGSNEQYF. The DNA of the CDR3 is TGTGCCATCAGTGACTCGGGACAGGGCAGCAACGAGCAGTACTTC.

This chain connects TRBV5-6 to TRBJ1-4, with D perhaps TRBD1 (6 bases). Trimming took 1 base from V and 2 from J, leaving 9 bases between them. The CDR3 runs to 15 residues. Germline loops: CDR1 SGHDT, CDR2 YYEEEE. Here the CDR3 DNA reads TGTGCCAGCAGCTTGCAGGGGCCCACTAATGAAAAACTGTTTTTT. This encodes CASSLQGPTNEKLFF.

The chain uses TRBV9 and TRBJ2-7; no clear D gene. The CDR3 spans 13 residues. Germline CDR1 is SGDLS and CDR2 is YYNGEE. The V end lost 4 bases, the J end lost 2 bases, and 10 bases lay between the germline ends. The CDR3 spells CASSSDTAYEQYF. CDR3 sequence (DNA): TGTGCCAGCAGCTCCGACACAGCCTACGAGCAGTACTTC.

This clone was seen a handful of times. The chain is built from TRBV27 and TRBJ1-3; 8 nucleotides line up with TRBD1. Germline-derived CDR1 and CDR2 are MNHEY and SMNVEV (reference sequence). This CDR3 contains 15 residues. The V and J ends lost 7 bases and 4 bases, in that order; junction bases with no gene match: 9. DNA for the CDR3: TGTGCCAGCACTAAAGGACAGGGTACAGGAAACACCATATATTTT. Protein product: CASTKGQGTGNTIYF.

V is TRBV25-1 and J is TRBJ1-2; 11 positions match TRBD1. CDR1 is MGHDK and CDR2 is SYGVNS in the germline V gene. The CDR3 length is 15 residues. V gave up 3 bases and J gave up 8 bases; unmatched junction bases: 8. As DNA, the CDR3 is TGTGCCAGCAGTGACCCGGGGACAGGGGGTCGGGGCTACACCTTC. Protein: CASSDPGTGGRGYTF.

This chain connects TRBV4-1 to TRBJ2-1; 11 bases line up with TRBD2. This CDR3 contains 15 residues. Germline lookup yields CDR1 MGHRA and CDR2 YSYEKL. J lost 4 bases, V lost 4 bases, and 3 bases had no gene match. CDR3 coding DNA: TGCGCCAGCAGCCGTGGGACTAGCGGATACAATGAGCAGTTCTTC. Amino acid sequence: CASSRGTSGYNEQFF.